The present TCR beta chain was sequenced within a study of human thymus T cells. This clone was counted between two and nine times. Antigen: not known. TCRdb's copy holds only in-frame clones and misses some; the assay was immunoSEQ multiplex PCR. The data hold roughly 130,000 clones, with approximately 96% observed a single time. The CDR3 has 13 residues. Germline V lookup: CDR1 SNHLY, CDR2 FYNNEI. Trimming took off 1 base at V and 4 bases at J, with 7 bases between the two ends. Study-wide points: Related studies noted strongly shared thymic repertoires across unrelated people. Thymic as well as blood repertoires seemed to favor certain V and J genes unevenly.

Resections removed during corrective heart surgery provided the thymus tissue used. Serving as donors were healthy Finnish infants, each of whom was having open corrective surgery for congenital heart defects. Specimen: thymus tissue. The V gene is TRBV2, the J gene TRBJ1-2, with D uncertain. The sequence was obtained from a boy younger than two with a congenital heart defect but otherwise immunologically healthy. CDR3 region: CASSEGWAYGYTF. CDR3 bases: TGTGCCAGCAGTGAAGGATGGGCCTATGGCTACACCTTC.